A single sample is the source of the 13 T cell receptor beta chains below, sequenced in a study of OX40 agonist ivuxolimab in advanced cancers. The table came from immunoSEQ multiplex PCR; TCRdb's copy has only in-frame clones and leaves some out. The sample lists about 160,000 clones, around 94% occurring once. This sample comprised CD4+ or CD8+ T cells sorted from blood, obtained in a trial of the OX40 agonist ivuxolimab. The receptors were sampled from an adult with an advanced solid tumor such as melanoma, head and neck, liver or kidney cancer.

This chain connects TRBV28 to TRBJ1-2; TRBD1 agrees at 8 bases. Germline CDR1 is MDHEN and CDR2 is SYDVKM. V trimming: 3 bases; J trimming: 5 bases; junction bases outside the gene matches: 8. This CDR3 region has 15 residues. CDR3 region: CASSFLDRESYGYTF. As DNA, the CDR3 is TGTGCCAGCAGTTTCTTGGACAGGGAATCGTATGGCTACACCTTC.

For the CDR3, the DNA is TGCGCCAGCAGCGCACGGGCCCTCGACAGCGGTACCGGGGAGCTGTTTTTT. The encoded protein is CASSARALDSGTGELFF. This rearrangement joins TRBV5-1 to TRBJ2-2; D tentatively fits TRBD1 or TRBD2 (5 bases each). Trimming stripped 4 bases from V and 5 bases from J, with 21 bases between. Germline V gene data show CDR1 as SGHRS and CDR2 as YFSETQ. This CDR3 region has 17 residues.

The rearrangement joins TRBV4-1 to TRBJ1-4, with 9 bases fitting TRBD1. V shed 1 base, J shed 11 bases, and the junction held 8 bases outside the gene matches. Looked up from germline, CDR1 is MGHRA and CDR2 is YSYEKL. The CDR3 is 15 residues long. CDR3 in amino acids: CASSQATGGWGKLFF. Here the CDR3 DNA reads TGCGCCAGCAGCCAAGCGACAGGGGGATGGGGGAAACTGTTTTTT.

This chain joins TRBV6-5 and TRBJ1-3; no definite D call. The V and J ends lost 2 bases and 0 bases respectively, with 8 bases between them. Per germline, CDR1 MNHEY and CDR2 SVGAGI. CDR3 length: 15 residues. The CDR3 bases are TGTGCCAGCAGTTACCTCCGGAGCTCTGGAAACACCATATATTTT. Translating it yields CASSYLRSSGNTIYF.

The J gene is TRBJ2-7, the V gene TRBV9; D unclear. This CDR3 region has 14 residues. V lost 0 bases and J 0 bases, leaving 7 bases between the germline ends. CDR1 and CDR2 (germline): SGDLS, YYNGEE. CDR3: CASSVDGASYEQYF. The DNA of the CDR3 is TGTGCCAGCAGCGTAGACGGTGCCTCCTACGAGCAGTACTTC.

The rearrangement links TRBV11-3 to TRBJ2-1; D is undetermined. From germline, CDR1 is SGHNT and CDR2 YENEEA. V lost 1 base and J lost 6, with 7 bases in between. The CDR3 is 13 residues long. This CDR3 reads CASSLALSNEQFF. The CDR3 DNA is TGTGCCAGCAGCTTAGCCCTTTCCAATGAGCAGTTCTTC.

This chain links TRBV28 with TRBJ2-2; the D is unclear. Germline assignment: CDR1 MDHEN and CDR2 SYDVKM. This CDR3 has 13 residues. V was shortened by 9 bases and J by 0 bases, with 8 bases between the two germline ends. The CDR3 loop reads CASRPANTGELFF. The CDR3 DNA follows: TGTGCCAGTAGGCCGGCGAACACCGGGGAGCTGTTTTTT.

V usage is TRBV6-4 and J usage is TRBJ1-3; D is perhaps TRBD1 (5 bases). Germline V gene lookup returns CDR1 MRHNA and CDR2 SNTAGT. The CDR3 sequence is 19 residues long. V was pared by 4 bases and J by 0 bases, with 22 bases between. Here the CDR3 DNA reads TGTGCCAGCAGTGGTTTTCATTTCCGAGACAGCGGCTCTGGAAACACCATATATTTT. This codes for CASSGFHFRDSGSGNTIYF.

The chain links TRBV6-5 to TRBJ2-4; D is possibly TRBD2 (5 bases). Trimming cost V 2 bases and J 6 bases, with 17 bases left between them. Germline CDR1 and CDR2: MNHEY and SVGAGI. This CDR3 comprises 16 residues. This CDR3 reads CASSYEGYHASNIQYF. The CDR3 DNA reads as TGTGCCAGCAGTTACGAGGGCTACCACGCCTCAAACATTCAGTACTTC.

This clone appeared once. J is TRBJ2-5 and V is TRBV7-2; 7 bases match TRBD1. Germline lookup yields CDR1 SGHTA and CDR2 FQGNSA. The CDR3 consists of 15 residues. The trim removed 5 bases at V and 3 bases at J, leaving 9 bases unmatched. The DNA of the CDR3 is TGTGCCAGCAGCGCGAGACAGGGCGCTAAAGAGACCCAGTACTTC. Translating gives CASSARQGAKETQYF.

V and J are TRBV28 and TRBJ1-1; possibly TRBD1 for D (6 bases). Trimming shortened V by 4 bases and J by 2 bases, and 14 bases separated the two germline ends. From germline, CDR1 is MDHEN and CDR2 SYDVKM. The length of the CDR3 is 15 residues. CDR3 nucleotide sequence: TGTGCCAGCAGTTCTACAGGGTACCACAACACTGAAGCTTTCTTT. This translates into CASSSTGYHNTEAFF. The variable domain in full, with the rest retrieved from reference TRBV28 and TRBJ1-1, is DVKVTQSSRYLVKRTGEKVFLECVQDMDHENMFWYRQDPGLGLRLIYFSYDVKMKEKGDIPEGYSVSREKKERFSLILESASTNQTSMYLCASSSTGYHNTEAFFGQGTRLTVV.

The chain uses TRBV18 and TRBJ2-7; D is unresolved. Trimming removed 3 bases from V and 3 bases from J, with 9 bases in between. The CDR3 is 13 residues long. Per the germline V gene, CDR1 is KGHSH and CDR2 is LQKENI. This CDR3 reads CASSPTVNYEQYF. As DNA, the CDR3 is TGTGCCAGCTCACCGACGGTAAACTACGAGCAGTACTTC.

The CDR3 region has the DNA TGCGCCAGCAGCTTGGGACAGTCGAACACTGAAGCTTTCTTT. It is translated as CASSLGQSNTEAFF. The chain employs TRBV5-1 and TRBJ1-1; maybe TRBD1 (5 bases). The CDR3 runs 14 residues. CDR1 is SGHRS and CDR2 is YFSETQ in the germline V gene. Trimming cost V 0 bases and J 1 base, with 7 bases left between them.